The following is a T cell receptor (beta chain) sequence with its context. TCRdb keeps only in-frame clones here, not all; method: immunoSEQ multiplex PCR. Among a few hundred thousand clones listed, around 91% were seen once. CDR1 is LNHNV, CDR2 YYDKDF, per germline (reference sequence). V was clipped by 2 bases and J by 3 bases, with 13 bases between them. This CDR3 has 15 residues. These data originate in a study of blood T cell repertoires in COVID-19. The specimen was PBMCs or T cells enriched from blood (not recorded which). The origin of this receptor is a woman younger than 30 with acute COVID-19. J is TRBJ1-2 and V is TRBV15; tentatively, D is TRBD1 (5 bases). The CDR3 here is CATSRRKTGYYGYTF. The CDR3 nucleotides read TGTGCCACCAGCAGAAGGAAAACAGGATACTATGGCTACACCTTC.